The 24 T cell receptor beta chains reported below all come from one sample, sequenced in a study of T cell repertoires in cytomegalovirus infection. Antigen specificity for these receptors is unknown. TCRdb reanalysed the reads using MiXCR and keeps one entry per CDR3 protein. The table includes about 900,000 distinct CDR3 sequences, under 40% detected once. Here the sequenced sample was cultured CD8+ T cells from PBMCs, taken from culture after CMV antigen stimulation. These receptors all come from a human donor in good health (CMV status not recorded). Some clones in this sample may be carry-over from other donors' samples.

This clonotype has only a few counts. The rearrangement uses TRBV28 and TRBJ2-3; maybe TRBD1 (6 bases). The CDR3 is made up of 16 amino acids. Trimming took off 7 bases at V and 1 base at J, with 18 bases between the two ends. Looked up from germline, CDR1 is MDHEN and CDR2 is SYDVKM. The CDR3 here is CASIPMQGKGTDTQYF. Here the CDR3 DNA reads TGTGCCAGCATCCCCATGCAGGGGAAGGGCACAGATACGCAGTATTTT. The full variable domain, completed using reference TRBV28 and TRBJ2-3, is DVKVTQSSRYLVKRTGEKVFLECVQDMDHENMFWYRQDPGLGLRLIYFSYDVKMKEKGDIPEGYSVSREKKERFSLILESASTNQTSMYLCASIPMQGKGTDTQYFGPGTRLTVL.

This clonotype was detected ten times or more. The CDR3 coding sequence is TGTGCCAGCAGGTCCGGGGGGAGCTCCTACAATGAGCAGTTCTTC. Amino acids: CASRSGGSSYNEQFF. J is TRBJ2-1 and V is TRBV7-9; 7 bases are shared with TRBD2. Trimming removed 6 bases from V and 0 bases from J; junction bases left unmatched: 5. The CDR3 has 15 amino acids. Germline assignment: CDR1 SEHNR and CDR2 FQNEAQ (reference sequence). Looking up the rest from reference TRBV7-9 and TRBJ2-1 gives the full variable domain: DTGVSQNPRHKITKRGQNVTFRCDPISEHNRLYWYRQTLGQGPEFLTYFQNEAQLEKSRLLSDRFSAERPKGSFSTLEIQRTEQGDSAMYLCASRSGGSSYNEQFFGPGTRLTVL.

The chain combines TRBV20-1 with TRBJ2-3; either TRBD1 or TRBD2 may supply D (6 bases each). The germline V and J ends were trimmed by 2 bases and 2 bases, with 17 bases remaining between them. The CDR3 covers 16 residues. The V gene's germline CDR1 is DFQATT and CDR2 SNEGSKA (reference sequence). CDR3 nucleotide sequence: TGCAGTGCTAGAAGGGTAGCGGAGGGGGACACAGATACGCAGTATTTT. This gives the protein CSARRVAEGDTDTQYF.

CDR3 region: CASSISQGAGELFF. In nucleotides, the CDR3 is TGTGCCAGTAGTATCTCACAGGGTGCCGGGGAGCTGTTTTTT. The rearrangement uses TRBV19 and TRBJ2-2; D is possibly TRBD1 (6 bases). Trimming removed 3 bases at V and 6 bases at J, with 11 bases between. Germline assignment: CDR1 LNHDA and CDR2 SQIVND (reference sequence). This CDR3 is 14 amino acids long.

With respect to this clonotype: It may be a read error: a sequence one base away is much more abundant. The CDR3 nucleotides read TGCGCCAACAGCTTGCGGGACACATACACTGAAGCTTTCTTT. This encodes CANSLRDTYTEAFF. The genes are TRBV5-1 and TRBJ1-1; D possibly corresponds to TRBD1 (6 bases). The CDR3 extends over 14 amino acids. Germline loops: CDR1 SGHRS, CDR2 YFSETQ.

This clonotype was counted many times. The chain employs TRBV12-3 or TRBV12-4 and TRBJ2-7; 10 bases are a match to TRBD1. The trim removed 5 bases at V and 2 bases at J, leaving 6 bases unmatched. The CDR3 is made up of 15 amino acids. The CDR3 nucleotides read TGTGCCAGCAGTCTCCGGGACAGGGGACCCTACGAGCAGTACTTC. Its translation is CASSLRDRGPYEQYF.

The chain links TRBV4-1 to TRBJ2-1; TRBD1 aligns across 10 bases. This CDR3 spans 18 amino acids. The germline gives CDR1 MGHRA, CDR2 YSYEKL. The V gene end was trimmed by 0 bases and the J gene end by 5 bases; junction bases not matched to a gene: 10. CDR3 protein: CASSQDRGFGTGDNEQFF. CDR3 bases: TGCGCCAGCAGCCAAGATCGGGGGTTCGGGACAGGGGACAATGAGCAGTTCTTC.

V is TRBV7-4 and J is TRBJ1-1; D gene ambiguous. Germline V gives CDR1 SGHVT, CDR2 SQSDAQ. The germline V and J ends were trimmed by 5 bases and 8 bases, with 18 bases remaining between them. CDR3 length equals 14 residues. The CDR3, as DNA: TGTGCCAGCAGCCCGTTGAGGACGATCAACGAAGCTTTCTTT. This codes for CASSPLRTINEAFF.

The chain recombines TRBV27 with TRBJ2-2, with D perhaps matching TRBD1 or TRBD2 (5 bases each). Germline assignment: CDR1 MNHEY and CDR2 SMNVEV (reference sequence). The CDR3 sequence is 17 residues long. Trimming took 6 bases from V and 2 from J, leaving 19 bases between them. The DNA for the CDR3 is TGTGCCAGCAGCCCCTCAATAGGGACCGATAACACCGGGGAGCTGTTTTTT. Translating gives CASSPSIGTDNTGELFF.

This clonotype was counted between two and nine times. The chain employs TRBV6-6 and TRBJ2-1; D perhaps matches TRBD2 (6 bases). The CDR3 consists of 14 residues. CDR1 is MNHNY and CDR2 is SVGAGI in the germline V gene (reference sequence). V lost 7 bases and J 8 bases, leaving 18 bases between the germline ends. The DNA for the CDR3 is TGTGCCAGCAAAAAAAAGGGACTGATCTATGAGCAGTTCTTC. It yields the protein CASKKKGLIYEQFF.

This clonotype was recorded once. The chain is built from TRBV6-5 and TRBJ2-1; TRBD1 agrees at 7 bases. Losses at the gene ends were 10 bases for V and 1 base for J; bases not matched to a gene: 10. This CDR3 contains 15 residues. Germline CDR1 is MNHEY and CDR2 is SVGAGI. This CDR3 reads CATGGRGPSYNEQFF. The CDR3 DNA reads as TGTGCCACCGGAGGAAGGGGGCCGTCCTACAATGAGCAGTTCTTC.

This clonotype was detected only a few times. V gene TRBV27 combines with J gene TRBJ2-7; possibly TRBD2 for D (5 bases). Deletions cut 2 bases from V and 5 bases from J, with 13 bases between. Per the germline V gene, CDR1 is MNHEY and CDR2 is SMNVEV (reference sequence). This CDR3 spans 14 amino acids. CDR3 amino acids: CASSLERASNEQYF. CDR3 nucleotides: TGTGCCAGCAGTTTAGAGAGGGCCAGTAACGAGCAGTACTTC.

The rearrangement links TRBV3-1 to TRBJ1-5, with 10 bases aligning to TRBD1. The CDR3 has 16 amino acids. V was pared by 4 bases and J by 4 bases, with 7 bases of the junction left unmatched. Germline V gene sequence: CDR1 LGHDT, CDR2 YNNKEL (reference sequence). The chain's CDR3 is CASSPGTGDWNQPQHF. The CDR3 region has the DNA TGTGCCAGCAGCCCGGGGACAGGGGATTGGAATCAGCCCCAGCATTTT.

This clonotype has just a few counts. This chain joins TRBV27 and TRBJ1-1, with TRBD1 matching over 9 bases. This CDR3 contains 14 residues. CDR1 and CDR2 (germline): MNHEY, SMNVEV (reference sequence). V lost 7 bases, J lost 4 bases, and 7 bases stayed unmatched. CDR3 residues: CASTFGTGSTEAFF. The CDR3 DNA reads TGTGCCAGCACATTCGGGACAGGGAGCACTGAAGCTTTCTTT.

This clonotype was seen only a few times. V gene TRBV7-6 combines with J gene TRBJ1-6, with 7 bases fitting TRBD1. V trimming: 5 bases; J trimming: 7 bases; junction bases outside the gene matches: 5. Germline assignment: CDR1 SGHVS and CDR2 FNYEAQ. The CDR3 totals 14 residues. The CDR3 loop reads CASSQGGSNSPLHF. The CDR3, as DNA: TGTGCCAGCAGCCAGGGGGGCTCCAATTCACCCCTCCACTTT.

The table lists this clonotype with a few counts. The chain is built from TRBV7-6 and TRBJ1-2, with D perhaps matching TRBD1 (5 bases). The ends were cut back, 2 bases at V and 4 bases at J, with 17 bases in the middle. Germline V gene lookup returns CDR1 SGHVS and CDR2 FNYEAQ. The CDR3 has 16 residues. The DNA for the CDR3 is TGTGCCAGCAGCTTATCGACAGCCCCCTCTGGCTATGGCTACACCTTC. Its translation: CASSLSTAPSGYGYTF.

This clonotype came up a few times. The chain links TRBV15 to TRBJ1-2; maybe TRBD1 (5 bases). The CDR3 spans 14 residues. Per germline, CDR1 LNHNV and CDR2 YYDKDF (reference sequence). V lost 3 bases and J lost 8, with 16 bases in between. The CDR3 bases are TGTGCCACCAGCAGTGACCGGGACGTTGTCGGCTACACCTTC. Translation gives CATSSDRDVVGYTF. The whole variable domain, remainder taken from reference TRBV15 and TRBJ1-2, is DAMVIQNPRYQVTQFGKPVTLSCSQTLNHNVMYWYQQKSSQAPKLLFHYYDKDFNNEADTPDNFQSRRPNTSFCFLDIRSPGLGDTAMYLCATSSDRDVVGYTFGSGTRLTVV.

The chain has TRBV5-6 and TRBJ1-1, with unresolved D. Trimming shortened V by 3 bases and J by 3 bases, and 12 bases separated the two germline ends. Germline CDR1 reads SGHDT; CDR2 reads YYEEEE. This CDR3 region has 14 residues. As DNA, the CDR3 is TGTGCCAGCAGCTGGACCCCATCCGACACTGAAGCTTTCTTT. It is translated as CASSWTPSDTEAFF.

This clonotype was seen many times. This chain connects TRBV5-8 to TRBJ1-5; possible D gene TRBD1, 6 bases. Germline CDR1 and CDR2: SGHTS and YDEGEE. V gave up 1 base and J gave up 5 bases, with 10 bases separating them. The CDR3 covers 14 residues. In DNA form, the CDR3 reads TGTGCCAGCAGCTTGTCCAGGGGTTATCAGCCCCAGCATTTT. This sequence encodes CASSLSRGYQPQHF. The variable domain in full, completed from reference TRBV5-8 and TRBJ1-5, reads EAGVTQSPTHLIKTRGQQATLRCSPISGHTSVYWYQQALGLGLQFLLWYDEGEERNRGNFPPRFSGRQFPNYSSELNVNALELEDSALYLCASSLSRGYQPQHFGDGTRLSIL.

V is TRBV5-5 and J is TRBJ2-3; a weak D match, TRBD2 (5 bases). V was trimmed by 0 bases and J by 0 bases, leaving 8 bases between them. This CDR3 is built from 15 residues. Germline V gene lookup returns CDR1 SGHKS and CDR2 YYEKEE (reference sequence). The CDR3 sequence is CASSLAEVSTDTQYF. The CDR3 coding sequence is TGTGCCAGCAGCTTGGCGGAGGTTAGCACAGATACGCAGTATTTT.

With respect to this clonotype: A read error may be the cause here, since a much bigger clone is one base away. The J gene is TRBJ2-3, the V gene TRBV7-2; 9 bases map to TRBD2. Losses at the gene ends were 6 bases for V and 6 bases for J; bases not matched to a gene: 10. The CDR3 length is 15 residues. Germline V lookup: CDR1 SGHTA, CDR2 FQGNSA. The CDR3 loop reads CASRLLAGLWDTQYF. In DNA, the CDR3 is TGTGCCAGCAGATTACTAGCGGGCCTGTGGGATACGCAGTATTTT.

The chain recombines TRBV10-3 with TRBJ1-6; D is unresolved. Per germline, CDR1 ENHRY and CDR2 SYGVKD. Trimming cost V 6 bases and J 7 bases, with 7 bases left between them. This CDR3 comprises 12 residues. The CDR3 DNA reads TGTGCCATCAGCGGAGTCAATTCACCCCTCCACTTT. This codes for CAISGVNSPLHF.

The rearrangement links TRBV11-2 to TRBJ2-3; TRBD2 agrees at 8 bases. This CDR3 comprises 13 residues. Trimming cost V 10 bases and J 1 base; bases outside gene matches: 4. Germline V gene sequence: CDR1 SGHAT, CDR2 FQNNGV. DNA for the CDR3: TGTGCCACCCACGGGGGGGGCACAGATACGCAGTATTTT. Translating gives CATHGGGTDTQYF.

CDR3 sequence reads: CATFDSGTHNEQFF. The CDR3 bases are TGTGCCACCTTCGATTCTGGGACACACAATGAGCAGTTCTTC. This chain uses TRBV28 with TRBJ2-1, with a weak D call TRBD1 (6 bases). Trimming removed 10 bases at V and 5 bases at J, with 18 bases between. The germline V gene has CDR1 MDHEN and CDR2 SYDVKM. The CDR3 spans 14 residues.